This T cell receptor beta chain was identified in a study of cytomegalovirus exposure and HLA in healthy donors. Study outcomes and limitations: Reportedly, diagnosis of cytomegalovirus status by the classifier showed high specificity and sensitivity. The tendency of first-cohort TCR clusters to co-occur in the 120 or so validation repertoires emerged from a later analysis. Cytomegalovirus association was listed for around 170 TCR beta chains.

The repertoire was sequenced with immunoSEQ multiplex PCR; TCRdb's copy has only in-frame clones and lacks some. The sample consists of tens of thousands of clones, around 94% of them appearing once. Among the roughly 120 subjects of the validation cohort, separate from the approximately 660-subject first cohort, were the donors. Germline V lookup: CDR1 ENHRY, CDR2 SYGVKD. V was trimmed by 3 bases and J by 2 bases, leaving 11 bases between them. The CDR3 is 14 residues long. Details on this clone: Its antigen is currently unknown.

V gene TRBV10-3 combines with J gene TRBJ2-7; no reliable D call. The sample comprised PBMCs. This sequence originates from a woman aged 18-30 years in good health and CMV-seropositive. CDR3 nucleotides: TGTGCCATCAGTGAAAATCCAGGCCCCTACGAGCAGTACTTC. It specifies CAISENPGPYEQYF.